This T cell receptor (beta chain) was sequenced during a study of T cells and copy number aberrations in small-cell lung cancer. Germline assignment: CDR1 MNHNS and CDR2 SASEGT. The V gene end was trimmed by 6 bases and the J gene end by 8 bases; junction bases not matched to a gene: 10. The CDR3 has 14 amino acids. Repertoires were generated with immunoSEQ multiplex PCR, while TCRdb's copy carries only in-frame clones and drops some. The sample carries over a hundred clones, 91% recorded once. Sequenced input: tumor tissue. V and J are TRBV6-1 and TRBJ1-1; TRBD1 matches 9 bases. The receptor's source is a man in his 70s with small cell lung cancer. The chain's CDR3 is CASRDRGVLDEAFF. CDR3 nucleotides: TGTGCCAGCAGGGACAGGGGCGTACTTGACGAAGCTTTCTTT.